This T cell receptor beta chain is drawn from a study of blood T cell repertoires in COVID-19. Authors' analysis steps: It was from reference gene primer amplification that nucleated cell counts were estimated. Profiled with immunoSEQ multiplex PCR; TCRdb holds only in-frame clones, not every one. D and trimming were read from the DNA, whereas the V and J calls and clone size are those reported in that table. The sample comprises tens of thousands of clones, approximately 85% of which are singletons, and 6.5% rests with the top ten. V dropped 3 bases and J dropped 3; count of bases not matched to a gene: 5. CDR3 length: 15 amino acids. From germline, CDR1 is SGHTA and CDR2 FQGNSA.

Sequencing used peripheral blood. The receptor was isolated from a man aged 60 to 75 with acute or convalescent COVID-19. V is TRBV7-2 and J is TRBJ1-2; 9 bases are shared with TRBD1. The CDR3 DNA sequence: TGTGCCAGCAGCTTCGGACAGGGGTGGGACTATGGCTACACCTTC. Its protein product is CASSFGQGWDYGYTF.